One sample yielded the 27 T cell receptor beta chains listed below, sequenced in a study of OX40 agonist ivuxolimab in advanced cancers. Using immunoSEQ multiplex PCR, the repertoire was profiled, and TCRdb retains in-frame clones only, with some absent. The sample carries 55,000 to 65,000 clones, around 87% recorded once. The source material was CD4+ or CD8+ T cells sorted from blood, sampled in a trial of the OX40 agonist ivuxolimab. These receptors all stem from an adult with an advanced solid tumor such as melanoma, head and neck, liver or kidney cancer.

V is TRBV10-3 and J is TRBJ1-1; D is undetermined. With 4 bases removed from V and 5 bases from J, the gap between germline ends came to 11 bases. The germline V gene has CDR1 ENHRY and CDR2 SYGVKD. This CDR3 spans 13 amino acids. The chain's CDR3 is CAISGPSETEAFF. DNA of the CDR3: TGTGCCATCAGTGGACCGTCAGAAACTGAAGCTTTCTTT.

V gene TRBV19 combines with J gene TRBJ1-5, with 7 bases matching TRBD1. The V and J ends lost 8 bases and 3 bases, in that order; junction bases with no gene match: 4. Per the germline V gene, CDR1 is LNHDA and CDR2 is SQIVND (reference sequence). The CDR3 consists of 13 residues. The CDR3 bases are TGTGCCAGTTCGACAGGGATCAATCAGCCCCAGCATTTT. It translates to CASSTGINQPQHF.

The V and J genes are TRBV9 and TRBJ2-3; the D call may be TRBD1 or TRBD2 (5 bases each). Germline CDR1 reads SGDLS; CDR2 reads YYNGEE. V shed 6 bases and J shed 1 base, with 9 bases lying between them. This CDR3 has 13 residues. The CDR3 DNA reads as TGTGCCAGCACGGTGGGGGGCACAGATACGCAGTATTTT. Translation: CASTVGGTDTQYF.

CDR3 coding DNA: TGTGCCAGCAGTGGGACAGGGGACCAGCCCCAGCATTTT. Protein: CASSGTGDQPQHF. This chain connects TRBV27 to TRBJ1-5; 10 nucleotides align to TRBD1. From germline, CDR1 is MNHEY and CDR2 SMNVEV (reference sequence). V lost 5 bases, J lost 7 bases, and 2 bases stayed unmatched. This CDR3 is built from 13 residues.

The rearrangement joins TRBV7-2 to TRBJ1-5; D is perhaps TRBD1 (5 bases). Trimming cost V 1 base and J 7 bases, with 14 bases left between them. This CDR3 region has 15 residues. The germline CDR1 and CDR2 sequences are SGHTA and FQGNSA. In nucleotides, the CDR3 is TGTGCCAGCAGCTTAGTTGAGGGGAAGGAACAGCCCCAGCATTTT. Its translation is CASSLVEGKEQPQHF.

The chain recombines TRBV28 with TRBJ2-7; tentatively, D is TRBD1 (5 bases). V lost 5 bases and J 8 bases, leaving 19 bases between the germline ends. This CDR3 has 14 residues. Germline V gives CDR1 MDHEN, CDR2 SYDVKM. In DNA, the CDR3 is TGTGCCAGCAGTCCCGCAGGGCTTCTAGAGAAGCAGTACTTC. Its translation is CASSPAGLLEKQYF.

This clone was observed once. The V gene is TRBV7-9, the J gene TRBJ1-5; the D gene is possibly TRBD1 (6 bases). Trimming left V 8 bases short and J 3 bases short, with 14 bases between. The germline gives CDR1 SEHNR, CDR2 FQNEAQ (reference sequence). CDR3 length: 14 amino acids. CDR3 in amino acids: CASQTGSTNQPQHF. As DNA, the CDR3 is TGTGCCAGCCAAACAGGGAGCACCAATCAGCCCCAGCATTTT. Full variable domain (remainder filled in from reference TRBV7-9 and TRBJ1-5): DTGVSQNPRHKITKRGQNVTFRCDPISEHNRLYWYRQTLGQGPEFLTYFQNEAQLEKSRLLSDRFSAERPKGSFSTLEIQRTEQGDSAMYLCASQTGSTNQPQHFGDGTRLSIL.

This clone was detected only once. The rearrangement uses TRBV15 and TRBJ2-1; tentative D call: TRBD2 (7 bases). CDR3 size: 17 residues. V lost 0 bases and J 3 bases, leaving 15 bases between the germline ends. CDR1 is LNHNV, CDR2 YYDKDF, per germline (reference sequence). CDR3: CATSRDLAGALYNEQFF. The CDR3 coding sequence is TGTGCCACCAGCAGAGACCTCGCGGGGGCACTCTACAATGAGCAGTTCTTC.

The chain uses TRBV2 and TRBJ1-3; D perhaps matches TRBD1 (5 bases). From germline, CDR1 is SNHLY and CDR2 FYNNEI. The length of the CDR3 is 14 residues. V shed 6 bases and J shed 2 bases, with 11 bases lying between them. CDR3 residues: CASRPRVAGNTIYF. The DNA for the CDR3 is TGTGCCAGCAGGCCCAGGGTGGCTGGAAACACCATATATTTT.

CDR3 nucleotide sequence: TGTGCCAGCAGCCGGGGGGGTTTGGCTTTCTTT. It is translated as CASSRGGLAFF. This chain connects TRBV7-9 to TRBJ1-1, with a possible D match to TRBD1 (5 bases). The V gene's germline CDR1 is SEHNR and CDR2 FQNEAQ (reference sequence). Trimming removed 5 bases at V and 11 bases at J, with 12 bases between. The CDR3 covers 11 residues. Using reference TRBV7-9 and TRBJ1-1 for the parts outside the CDR3, the full variable domain is DTGVSQNPRHKITKRGQNVTFRCDPISEHNRLYWYRQTLGQGPEFLTYFQNEAQLEKSRLLSDRFSAERPKGSFSTLEIQRTEQGDSAMYLCASSRGGLAFFGQGTRLTVV.

The chain carries TRBV30 and TRBJ1-2; 11 nucleotides line up with TRBD1. The CDR3 loop spans 15 amino acids. Germline CDR1 reads GTSNPN; CDR2 reads SVGIG (reference sequence). With V trimmed by 2 bases and J by 1 base, 3 bases remained unmatched. The CDR3 region is CAWSTGTGGNYGYTF. CDR3 nucleotide sequence: TGTGCCTGGAGTACCGGGACAGGGGGTAACTATGGCTACACCTTC. The variable domain in full, with the rest retrieved from reference TRBV30 and TRBJ1-2, is SQTIHQWPATLVQPVGSPLSLECTVEGTSNPNLYWYRQAAGRGLQLLFYSVGIGQISSEVPQNLSASRPQDRQFILSSKKLLLSDSGFYLCAWSTGTGGNYGYTFGSGTRLTVV.

This clone has a single count. The chain recombines TRBV14 with TRBJ2-3, with a tentative D call TRBD2 (7 bases). This CDR3 spans 16 amino acids. Trimming cost V 4 bases and J 7 bases, with 21 bases left between them. CDR1 and CDR2 from the germline V gene are SGHDN and FVKESK. This CDR3 reads CASSPLGGGQINTQYF. CDR3 nucleotide sequence: TGTGCCAGCAGCCCCCTTGGGGGGGGCCAGATTAATACGCAGTATTTT.

The chain uses TRBV10-3 and TRBJ2-7; the D is unclear. In germline, CDR1 is ENHRY, CDR2 SYGVKD. The V end was cut by 0 bases, the J end by 1 base, with 4 bases between. The CDR3 spans 13 residues. The CDR3 spells CAISESISYEQYF. In nucleotides, the CDR3 is TGTGCCATCAGTGAGTCGATTTCCTACGAGCAGTACTTC.

The genes are TRBV4-2 and TRBJ1-1, with a possible D match to TRBD1 (5 bases). The CDR3 has 21 residues. Trimming removed 0 bases from V and 10 bases from J, with 36 bases in between. Germline V gene data show CDR1 as LGHNA and CDR2 as YNFKEQ. CDR3 nucleotide sequence: TGTGCCAGCAGCCAAGATTATCGGGGCAGATTATTAGGGGAAAGGGGCCTAGGAGCTTTCTTT. Translating gives CASSQDYRGRLLGERGLGAFF.

The genes are TRBV28 and TRBJ2-4; no firm D call. Trimming shortened V by 3 bases and J by 7 bases, and 7 bases separated the two germline ends. From germline, CDR1 is MDHEN and CDR2 SYDVKM. This CDR3 spans 12 amino acids. DNA of the CDR3: TGTGCCAGCAGTTTGGTTCAGAACATTCAGTACTTC. It specifies CASSLVQNIQYF.

The chain uses TRBV29-1 and TRBJ2-5; 10 nucleotides align to TRBD2. CDR3 length equals 13 residues. Losses at the gene ends were 7 bases for V and 5 bases for J; bases not matched to a gene: 7. Germline V gives CDR1 SQVTM, CDR2 ANQGSEA. CDR3 amino acids: CSGDSGGVETQYF. The CDR3 region has the DNA TGCAGCGGTGACAGCGGGGGGGTGGAGACCCAGTACTTC.

The V call is TRBV9, the J call TRBJ1-1, with 9 nucleotides matching TRBD1. The CDR3 has 15 residues. Germline CDR1 reads SGDLS; CDR2 reads YYNGEE. V shed 4 bases, J shed 3 bases, and the junction held 7 bases outside the gene matches. The CDR3 region is CASSPQQGADTEAFF. The CDR3 nucleotides are TGTGCCAGCAGCCCCCAACAGGGGGCGGACACTGAAGCTTTCTTT.

The chain combines TRBV15 with TRBJ1-5; a possible D gene is TRBD1 (5 bases). The germline V gene has CDR1 LNHNV and CDR2 YYDKDF (reference sequence). The length of the CDR3 is 12 residues. V was pared by 9 bases and J by 5 bases, with 11 bases between. The CDR3 loop is CATFGDHQPQHF. In DNA form, the CDR3 reads TGTGCCACTTTCGGGGACCATCAGCCCCAGCATTTT. Supplemented by reference TRBV15 and TRBJ1-5, the full variable domain reads DAMVIQNPRYQVTQFGKPVTLSCSQTLNHNVMYWYQQKSSQAPKLLFHYYDKDFNNEADTPDNFQSRRPNTSFCFLDIRSPGLGDTAMYLCATFGDHQPQHFGDGTRLSIL.

This clone was detected once. This chain uses TRBV28 with TRBJ2-3; the match to TRBD2 covers 9 bases. This CDR3 spans 18 amino acids. The junction had 18 bases not matched to a gene; V was cut back by 6 bases and J by 5 bases. Germline V gene sequence: CDR1 MDHEN, CDR2 SYDVKM. The CDR3 nucleotides read TGTGCCAGCAGAGACACAGGGACTAGGAGCGGGGGGTTAGATACGCAGTATTTT. Translation gives CASRDTGTRSGGLDTQYF.

The CDR3 nucleotides are TGTGCCAGTAGTTCCAGGACAGGATCTTACAATCAGCCCCAGCATTTT. Its protein is CASSSRTGSYNQPQHF. The rearrangement uses TRBV19 and TRBJ1-5; TRBD1 matches at 7 bases. CDR3 size: 16 residues. The junction had 10 bases not matched to a gene; V was cut back by 5 bases and J by 3 bases. Germline assignment: CDR1 LNHDA and CDR2 SQIVND (reference sequence).

This chain joins TRBV11-3 and TRBJ1-5; D not resolved. Trimming removed 1 base at V and 6 bases at J, with 7 bases between. The CDR3 has 13 amino acids. CDR1 and CDR2 from the germline V gene are SGHNT and YENEEA. In DNA form, the CDR3 reads TGTGCCAGCAGCTTAGGTCGGGCTCAGCCCCAGCATTTT. Encoded protein: CASSLGRAQPQHF.

This clone was seen a single time. The chain has TRBV7-2 and TRBJ1-2; D ambiguous. The CDR3 is 12 amino acids. Per germline, CDR1 SGHTA and CDR2 FQGNSA. Trimming shortened V by 8 bases and J by 5 bases, and 12 bases separated the two germline ends. As DNA, the CDR3 is TGTGCCAGCTCAGCCCAGCGATATGGCTACACCTTC. Translation: CASSAQRYGYTF.

The chain has TRBV9 and TRBJ2-6; unclear D gene. Germline V gene lookup returns CDR1 SGDLS and CDR2 YYNGEE. CDR3 size: 15 residues. The V end lost 7 bases, the J end lost 0 bases, and 11 bases lay between the germline ends. In nucleotides, the CDR3 is TGTGCCAGCGGACCAGCACTCTCTGGGGCCAACGTCCTGACTTTC. Translated: CASGPALSGANVLTF.

J is TRBJ1-1 and V is TRBV5-1; weak D call: TRBD1 (5 bases). Germline V gives CDR1 SGHRS, CDR2 YFSETQ. The CDR3 loop spans 13 amino acids. The V end lost 1 base, the J end lost 8 bases, and 12 bases lay between the germline ends. Here the CDR3 DNA reads TGCGCCAGCAGCTTGTATCCCGCAGGGGAAGCTTTCTTT. Its translation is CASSLYPAGEAFF.

The rearrangement links TRBV7-8 to TRBJ1-5; D gene uncertain. CDR3 size: 12 residues. Per germline, CDR1 SGHVS and CDR2 FQNEAQ. V lost 5 bases, J lost 9 bases, and 11 bases lay in between. CDR3 in DNA: TGTGCCAGCAGCCAGGAGGGCCGGCCCCAGCATTTT. This sequence encodes CASSQEGRPQHF.

CDR3 residues: CASSLEGSVNNEQFF. As DNA, the CDR3 is TGCGCCAGCAGCTTGGAGGGGTCCGTCAATAATGAGCAGTTCTTC. The rearrangement links TRBV5-1 to TRBJ2-1; possibly TRBD1 for D (5 bases). Per germline, CDR1 SGHRS and CDR2 YFSETQ. V dropped 0 bases and J dropped 7 bases, with 14 bases sitting between them. CDR3 size: 15 residues.

The rearrangement links TRBV28 to TRBJ1-1; D remains unclear. This CDR3 region has 12 residues. Trimming cost V 7 bases and J 0 bases, with 6 bases left between them. Germline CDR1 MDHEN, CDR2 SYDVKM. The CDR3 here is CASIGLNTEAFF. CDR3 nucleotides: TGTGCCAGCATAGGTTTGAACACTGAAGCTTTCTTT. Supplemented by reference TRBV28 and TRBJ1-1, the full variable domain reads DVKVTQSSRYLVKRTGEKVFLECVQDMDHENMFWYRQDPGLGLRLIYFSYDVKMKEKGDIPEGYSVSREKKERFSLILESASTNQTSMYLCASIGLNTEAFFGQGTRLTVV.